This T cell receptor beta chain was observed in a study of cytomegalovirus exposure and HLA in healthy donors. Study information: Both the roughly 120 validation repertoires and the approximately 700 first-cohort repertoires used the same platform, as reported by a later analysis.

Sequencing used immunoSEQ multiplex PCR; TCRdb keeps in-frame clones, though not all of them. In the table there are more than 80,000 clones, roughly 96% of which are singletons. V shed 5 bases, J shed 0 bases, and the junction held 5 bases outside the gene matches. The CDR3 consists of 15 residues. CDR1 is SGHVS, CDR2 FQNEAQ, per germline. Overall study findings and caveats: TCR beta chains numbering some 160 were designated cytomegalovirus-associated. As was reported, the classifier diagnosed cytomegalovirus status with high specificity and sensitivity.

As regards this clone: What it binds is not known.

The rearrangement links TRBV7-8 to TRBJ1-1; 8 positions agree with TRBD1. The clonotype comes from a woman aged 18 to 35 in good health and CMV-seronegative. Specimen: PBMCs. CDR3 amino acids: CASSPGTGLNTEAFF. The CDR3 nucleotides read TGTGCCAGCAGCCCCGGGACAGGACTGAACACTGAAGCTTTCTTT.